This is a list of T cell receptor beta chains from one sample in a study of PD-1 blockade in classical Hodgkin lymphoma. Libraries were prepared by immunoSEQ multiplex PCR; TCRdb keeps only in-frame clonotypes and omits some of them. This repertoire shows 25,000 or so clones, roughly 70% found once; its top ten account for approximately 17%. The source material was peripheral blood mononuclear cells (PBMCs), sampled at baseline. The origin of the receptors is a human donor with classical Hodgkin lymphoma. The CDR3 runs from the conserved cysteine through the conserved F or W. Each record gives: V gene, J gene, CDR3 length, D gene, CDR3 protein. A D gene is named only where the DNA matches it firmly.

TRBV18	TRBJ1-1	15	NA	CASSPLRSGDTEAFF
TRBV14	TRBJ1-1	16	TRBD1	CASSRTGGRLNTEAFF
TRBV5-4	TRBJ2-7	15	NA	CASSLAWGSTYEQYF
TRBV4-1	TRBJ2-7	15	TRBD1	CASSQGTGASYEQYF
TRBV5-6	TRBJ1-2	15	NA	CASSLGPGGNYGYTF
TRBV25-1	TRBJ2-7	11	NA	CASSDSYEQYF
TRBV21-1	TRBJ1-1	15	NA	CASSNHPGENTEAFF
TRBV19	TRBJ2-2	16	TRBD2	CASSLPSGGGTGELFF
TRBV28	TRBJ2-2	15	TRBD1	CASRTGTAFTGELFF
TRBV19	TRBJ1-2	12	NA	CASSFLDGGYTF
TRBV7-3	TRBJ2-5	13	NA	CASSLTPVETQYF
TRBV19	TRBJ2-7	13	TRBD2	CASGLLAGEVSYF
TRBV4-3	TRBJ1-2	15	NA	CASSPEFFSNYGYTF
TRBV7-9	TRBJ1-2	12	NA	CASSFGQEGYTF
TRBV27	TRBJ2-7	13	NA	CASSLRPGYEQYF
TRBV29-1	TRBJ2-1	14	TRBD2	CSVEDRLAGVPEFF
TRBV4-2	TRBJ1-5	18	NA	CASSQGWDRSDSNQPQHF